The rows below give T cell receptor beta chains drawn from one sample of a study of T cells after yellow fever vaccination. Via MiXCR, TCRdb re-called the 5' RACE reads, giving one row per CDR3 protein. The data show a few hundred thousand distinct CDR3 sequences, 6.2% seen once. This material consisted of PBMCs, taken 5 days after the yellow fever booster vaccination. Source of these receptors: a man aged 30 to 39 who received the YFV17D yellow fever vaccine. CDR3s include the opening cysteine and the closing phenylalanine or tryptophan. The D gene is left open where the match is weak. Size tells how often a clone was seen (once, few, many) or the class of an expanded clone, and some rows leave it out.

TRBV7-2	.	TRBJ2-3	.	CASRRSGVTQYF	TGTGCCAGCAGGCGATCAGGGGTTACGCAGTATTTT
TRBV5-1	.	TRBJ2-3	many	CASWVQGSDTQYF	TGCGCCAGCTGGGTTCAGGGCTCAGATACGCAGTATTTT
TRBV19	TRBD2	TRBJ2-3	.	CASSNSGSFSDTQYF	TGTGCCAGTAGTAATAGCGGGAGTTTTTCCGATACGCAGTATTTT
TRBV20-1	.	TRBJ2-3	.	CSAIPTTTQYF	TGCAGTGCCATTCCGACTACAACGCAGTATTTT
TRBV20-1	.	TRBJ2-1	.	CSASGIAWVDEQFF	TGCAGTGCTAGCGGTATAGCTTGGGTCGATGAGCAGTTCTTC
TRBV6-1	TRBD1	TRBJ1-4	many	CASSPDRGGSNEKLFF	TGTGCCAGCAGCCCCGACAGGGGCGGATCTAATGAAAAACTGTTTTTT
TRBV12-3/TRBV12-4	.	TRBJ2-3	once	CASNSGYTDKQYF	TGTGCCAGTAATAGCGGATACACAGATAAGCAGTATTTT
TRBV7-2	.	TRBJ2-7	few	CASSSPDSYEQYF	TGTGCCAGCAGCTCCCCGGACTCCTACGAGCAGTACTTC
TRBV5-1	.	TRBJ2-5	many	CASSKGSVETQYF	TGCGCCAGCAGCAAAGGGTCGGTAGAGACCCAGTACTTC
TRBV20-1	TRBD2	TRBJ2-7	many	CSAPTAGAYEQYF	TGCAGTGCCCCCACAGCGGGGGCCTACGAGCAGTACTTC
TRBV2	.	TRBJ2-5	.	CANRRGNSQETQYF	TGTGCCAACCGGAGGGGAAACTCCCAAGAGACCCAGTACTTC
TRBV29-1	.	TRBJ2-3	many	CSVVGVLHADTQYF	TGCAGCGTTGTAGGGGTTTTGCACGCAGATACGCAGTATTTT
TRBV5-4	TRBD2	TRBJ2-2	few	CASSSLASTNTGELFF	TGTGCCAGCAGCTCACTAGCGTCGACGAACACCGGGGAGCTGTTTTTT
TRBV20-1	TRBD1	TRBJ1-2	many	CSASRQGNGYTF	TGCAGTGCTAGTCGACAGGGCAATGGCTACACCTTC
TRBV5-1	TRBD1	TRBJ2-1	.	CASSLVDRDLNEQFF	TGCGCCAGCAGCTTGGTCGACAGGGACCTCAATGAGCAGTTCTTC
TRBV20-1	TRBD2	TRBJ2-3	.	CSARGPSGSKDTQYF	TGCAGTGCTAGAGGCCCTAGCGGGTCGAAGGATACGCAGTATTTT
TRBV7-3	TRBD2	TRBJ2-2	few	CASSRLPGLAETGELFF	TGTGCCAGCAGCCGATTACCGGGACTAGCGGAAACCGGGGAGCTGTTTTTT
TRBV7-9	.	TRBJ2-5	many	CASSRTRGKETQYF	TGTGCCAGCAGCCGCACCCGAGGGAAAGAGACCCAGTACTTC
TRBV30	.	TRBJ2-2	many	CAWSLTRVRELFF	TGTGCCTGGAGTCTGACTCGGGTCCGGGAGCTGTTTTTT
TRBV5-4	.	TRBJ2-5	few	CASTEARQETQYF	TGTGCCAGCACCGAGGCACGACAAGAGACCCAGTACTTC
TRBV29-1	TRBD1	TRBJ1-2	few	CSVGGQGARYGYTF	TGCAGCGTGGGTGGACAGGGGGCTCGATATGGCTACACCTTC
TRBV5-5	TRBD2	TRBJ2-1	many	CASSLEGTSFEQFF	TGTGCCAGCAGCTTAGAAGGGACTAGCTTTGAGCAGTTCTTC
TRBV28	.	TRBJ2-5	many	CASSSVQALRETQYF	TGTGCCAGCAGTTCCGTCCAGGCTCTCCGGGAGACCCAGTACTTC
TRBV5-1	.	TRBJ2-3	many	CASSSDRPSTDTQYF	TGCGCCAGCAGCTCCGACAGACCTAGCACAGATACGCAGTATTTT
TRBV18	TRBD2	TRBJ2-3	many	CASSPGTSGTTDTQYF	TGTGCCAGCTCTCCCGGGACTAGCGGGACTACAGATACGCAGTATTTT
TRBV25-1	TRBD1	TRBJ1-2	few	CASSPMRLGTGEGYTF	TGTGCCAGCAGTCCGATGAGGCTAGGAACAGGGGAGGGCTACACCTTC